Listed below are T cell receptor beta chains from one sample, sequenced in a study of shared T cell receptors in the human thymus. Profiled with immunoSEQ multiplex PCR; TCRdb holds only in-frame clones, not every one. Here the sample spans some 700,000 clones, roughly 88% being singletons. Another study also made use of these data, one on human thymus T cells.

Sequenced sample: thymocytes. The receptors here all came from a girl less than two years old with a congenital heart defect. Each CDR3 is given with its conserved first and last residue. Fields, in order: J gene, D gene, clone size, V gene, CDR3 length, CDR3 DNA, CDR3 protein. D genes are given only for firm matches. A row's size may be missing; if present it is once, few, many or a size class.

>TRBJ2-7|TRBD1|-|TRBV4-3|15
TGCGCCAGCAGCTCAGGCAGGGGGCGCCGATACGAGCAGTACTTC
CASSSGRGRRYEQYF
>TRBJ1-2|-|-|TRBV4-1|16
TGCGCCAGCAGCCAAGAGTTTAGGACAGTACCTTATGGCTACACCTTC
CASSQEFRTVPYGYTF
>TRBJ1-4|TRBD1|few|TRBV19|14
TGTGCCAGTAGTATAGCTGGACAGGGAGAAAAACTGTTTTTT
CASSIAGQGEKLFF
>TRBJ1-1|TRBD1|-|TRBV25-1|14
TGTGCCAGCAGTGTTTGGCAGGGGGCTCAGGGAGCTTTCTTT
CASSVWQGAQGAFF
>TRBJ1-2|TRBD1|-|TRBV5-5|12
TGTGCCAGCAGCTTGGGGACAGGGGCGGAAACCTTC
CASSLGTGAETF
>TRBJ2-1|TRBD2|once|TRBV11-3|16
TGTGCCAGCAGCCCCCGGGGGGGATTATATCCTCCCGAGCAGTTCTTC
CASSPRGGLYPPEQFF
>TRBJ2-7|-|-|TRBV5-5|12
TGTGCCAGCAGCTTGGGAGGTTGCGAGCAGTACTTC
CASSLGGCEQYF
>TRBJ1-1|TRBD1|-|TRBV6-1|15
TGTGCCAGCAGTAGTACAGGGGCCCTTAACACTGAAGCTTTCTTT
CASSSTGALNTEAFF
>TRBJ1-1|-|-|TRBV5-1|15
TGCGCCAACAGGCGGACGGCAGGGGCGAATACTGAAGCTTTCTTT
CANRRTAGANTEAFF
>TRBJ1-2|-|-|TRBV4-1|16
TGCGCCAGCAGCCAAGCCGGGCGGGTTAATCAGCGGGGCTACACCTTC
CASSQAGRVNQRGYTF
>TRBJ2-6|TRBD1|once|TRBV5-1|18
TGCGCCAGCAGCTTGCAAGGGGGCGATTACTCTGGGGCCAACGTCCTGACTTTC
CASSLQGGDYSGANVLTF
>TRBJ1-3|TRBD1|-|TRBV27|19
TGTGCCAGCAGTTTAAGGCCCACTGGGGACAGGGGCTGGGGAAACACCATATATTTT
CASSLRPTGDRGWGNTIYF
>TRBJ2-1|-|-|TRBV11-1|14
TGTGCCAGCAGCTTAGCGTACACATGGAATGAGCAGTTCTTC
CASSLAYTWNEQFF
>TRBJ1-1|-|-|TRBV5-1|15
TGCGCCAGCAGCTTGGTACCCGGGGGGAACACTGAAGCTTTCTTT
CASSLVPGGNTEAFF
>TRBJ1-5|-|-|TRBV10-3|14
TGTGCCATCAGTCAGCAGGCCACCCATCAGCCCCAGCATTTT
CAISQQATHQPQHF
>TRBJ2-7|-|-|TRBV4-3|16
TGCGCCAGCAGCCAAGATCCCTCCCGCAGGGTCTACGAGCAGTACTTC
CASSQDPSRRVYEQYF
>TRBJ2-7|TRBD2|-|TRBV6-4|15
TGTGCCAGCAGTGACCCGACAGCGGGGGACTACGAGCAGTACTTC
CASSDPTAGDYEQYF
>TRBJ1-3|-|-|TRBV6-6|15
TGTGCCAGCAGCACAACCAGGGGACCTGGAAACACCATATATTTT
CASSTTRGPGNTIYF
>TRBJ2-3|-|-|TRBV30|16
TGTGCCTGGAGTGTAGGGGTCGGGGGTCGGGCAGATACGCAGTATTTT
CAWSVGVGGRADTQYF
>TRBJ2-5|-|-|TRBV12-5|13
TGTGCTAGTGGTTTGGGAGTCGTGGAGACCCAGTACTTC
CASGLGVVETQYF
>TRBJ1-4|TRBD1|-|TRBV14|17
TGTGCCAGCAGCCACGAGGACAGGGGGCAAACTAATGAAAAACTGTTTTTT
CASSHEDRGQTNEKLFF
>TRBJ2-3|TRBD1|-|TRBV4-2|19
TGTGCCAGCAGCCTGTCATTTGGGGGACAGGAGATTAGCACAGATACGCAGTATTTT
CASSLSFGGQEISTDTQYF
>TRBJ1-3|-|-|TRBV11-2|16
TGTGCCAGCAGCCTCGTCGGGGAAATTCCTCAAAACACCATATATTTT
CASSLVGEIPQNTIYF
>TRBJ2-3|TRBD2|-|TRBV5-8|18
TGTGCCAGCAGAACGACTAGCGGGGGGGTCACACGGGCAGATACGCAGTATTTT
CASRTTSGGVTRADTQYF
>TRBJ1-1|-|-|TRBV7-9|13
TGTGCCAGCAGCTTAGGGGGGGATGGGGAAGCTTTCTTT
CASSLGGDGEAFF
>TRBJ1-2|TRBD1|-|TRBV4-3|17
TGCGCCAGCAGCCAACGAGCAGGGGGCTCGTCTAACTATGGCTACACCTTC
CASSQRAGGSSNYGYTF
>TRBJ1-1|-|-|TRBV6-1|14
TGTGCCAGTATAAGGCCCGGCGGGCCCACTGAAGCTTTCTTT
CASIRPGGPTEAFF
>TRBJ1-2|TRBD1|-|TRBV27|15
TGTGCCAGCAGTTACAACAGGGGGCTAAGCTATAGCTACACCTTC
CASSYNRGLSYSYTF
>TRBJ2-7|TRBD1|-|TRBV5-1|15
TGCGCCAGCAGCTCGAACGGGACAGAAAGTTACGAGCAGTACTTC
CASSSNGTESYEQYF
>TRBJ2-2|TRBD1|once|TRBV27|15
TGTGCCAGCAGTAGGGGACAGGGAGGCCCCGGGGAGCTGTTTTTT
CASSRGQGGPGELFF
>TRBJ1-1|-|few|TRBV6-6|15
TGTGCCAGCAGTTACTCAAGACAGTTGAACACTGAAGCTTTCTTT
CASSYSRQLNTEAFF
>TRBJ1-2|TRBD1|-|TRBV27|14
TGTGCCAGCAGCCTATCGGGACAGGGGCCTGGCTACACCTTC
CASSLSGQGPGYTF
>TRBJ1-2|-|-|TRBV29-1|17
TGCAGCGTCTTACTCTATCTGCCCTCGGGGGTTCACTATGGCTACACCTTC
CSVLLYLPSGVHYGYTF
>TRBJ2-5|TRBD2|once|TRBV30|16
TGTGCCTGGAGTGTACGGCGGGGGGCCATTCGAGAGACCCAGTACTTC
CAWSVRRGAIRETQYF
>TRBJ2-5|-|-|TRBV5-5|11
TGTGCCAGCAGCAATTCGGGGGCCCAGTACTTC
CASSNSGAQYF
>TRBJ1-4|-|-|TRBV7-9|15
TGTGCCAGCAGCTTAGCGGTAAGGGGTAATGAAAAACTGTTTTTT
CASSLAVRGNEKLFF
>TRBJ2-3|TRBD2|-|TRBV11-2|17
TGTGCCAGCAGCTTATTCGCTAGCGGGGGGGCGAAGGATACGCAGTATTTT
CASSLFASGGAKDTQYF
>TRBJ2-1|TRBD2|few|TRBV5-4|17
TGTGCCAGCAGCTTATTATCGGGGAGGGGTGACTACAATGAGCAGTTCTTC
CASSLLSGRGDYNEQFF
>TRBJ1-1|-|-|TRBV7-8|16
TGTGCCAGCAGCTGCCAAAGGGACACCAATCCCGAAAAGGCTTTCTTT
CASSCQRDTNPEKAFF